The clone carrying this T cell receptor beta chain turned up a few times. Its specificity is not known. Distinct nucleotide sequences in the sample also encode this CDR3. This sample stems from a study of shared clonotypes between healthy human individuals. Study-wide points: Sharing across four donors was highest in naive CD4 (approximately 5%) and lowest in memory CD8 (0.4%). Rarefaction showed that sequencing of sorted subsets was incomplete (despite large depth).

Researchers divided each subset's genomic DNA evenly across several immunoSEQ plates. Measured with immunoSEQ multiplex PCR; TCRdb has only the in-frame clones, and not every one. The sample records around 370,000 clones, about 96% being singletons. CDR1 and CDR2 from the germline V gene are SGHRS and YFSETQ. Trimming shortened V by 0 bases and J by 2 bases, and 6 bases separated the two germline ends. The CDR3 runs to 13 residues. Input material: memory CD8+ T cells sorted from blood. As for subset: CD45RO+ cells pooled with CCR7-negative TemRA cells. The TCR sequence derives from a man aged 30 to 39 in good health. The rearrangement links TRBV5-1 to TRBJ2-7, with a tentative D call TRBD2 (5 bases). In nucleotides, the CDR3 is TGCGCCAGCAGCTTGGCCGGGACCTACGAGCAGTACTTC. It specifies CASSLAGTYEQYF.